The 6 T cell receptor beta chains listed next were all sequenced from one sample in a study of tumor-infiltrating lymphocytes in primary liver carcinoma. A primer matching the constant region was used to make TCR beta cDNA from approximately 520 ng of total RNA. Three nested multiplex PCR rounds of slightly modified ARM-PCR generated TCR beta libraries. Forward primers for TRBV1-TRBV30 and a C-beta reverse primer served the first two PCR rounds, at 10 cycles each. From the multiplex PCR reads, TCRdb called clonotypes with MiXCR, one entry per CDR3 protein. This sample carries roughly 100,000 distinct CDR3 sequences, 55% to 80% of them seen once, and the ten largest clones take more than 10%. Unsorted bulk tissue of roughly 18-32 mg yielded co-extracted RNA and DNA. Specimen: liver tumor tissue from sampling region 2. Noted subset: tumor region T2, inferior pole. These receptors came from a woman aged 55-70 years with primary liver carcinoma and hepatitis B virus infection.

On this clonotype itself: The germline gene is not matched at one end of the junction; a read error may be the cause. J is TRBJ2-4 and V is TRBV11-1; weak D call: TRBD2 (5 bases). This CDR3 has 18 amino acids. Germline CDR1 reads SGHAT; CDR2 reads FQDESV (reference sequence). CDR3 coding DNA: TGTGCCAGCAGCTTAGCCTCAGCAGCCGTTCTAGCCAAAGACATTCAGTGCTTC. Translating gives CASSLASAAVLAKDIQCF.

This clonotype was observed a handful of times. A much bigger clone sits one base away, suggesting this may be a read error. The chain is built from TRBV5-6 and TRBJ2-2; possible D gene TRBD2, 5 bases. The germline V gene has CDR1 SGHDT and CDR2 YYEEEE. This CDR3 is 16 amino acids long. This CDR3 reads CASSFGGNANTGELLF. Written as DNA, the CDR3 is TGTGCCAGCAGCTTCGGTGGGAACGCGAACACCGGGGAGCTGTTATTT.

As for this clonotype: A much larger clone differs by one base, so this may be a read error. The chain is built from TRBV28 and TRBJ2-7, with D possibly being TRBD1 (7 bases). In germline, CDR1 is MDHEN, CDR2 SYDVKM. This CDR3 has 15 residues. The CDR3 sequence: CASREGAGSSCEQYF. CDR3 coding DNA: TGTGCCAGCAGGGAGGGGGCGGGGAGCTCCTGCGAGCAGTACTTC.

Concerning this clonotype: One end of the junction is discordant with germline, which a read error may explain. The V gene is TRBV2, the J gene TRBJ2-1, with D perhaps matching TRBD2 (7 bases). Looked up from germline, CDR1 is SNHLY and CDR2 is FYNNEI. The CDR3 length is 16 residues. CDR3 in DNA: TGTGCCAGCAATGAAGGGGGGGGCCGGGGTTACAATGAGCAGTTCTTC. Amino acid sequence: CASNEGGGRGYNEQFF.

A few counts support this clonotype. V is TRBV2 and J is TRBJ2-7, with D unclear. Trimming stripped 4 bases from V and 3 bases from J, with 10 bases between. Germline V gene sequence: CDR1 SNHLY, CDR2 FYNNEI. The CDR3 is 13 residues long. CDR3 sequence reads: CASSVRPNYEQYF. In DNA, the CDR3 is TGTGCCAGCAGTGTTAGGCCAAACTACGAGCAGTACTTC.

The sample holds one count of this clonotype. This may be a read error, as it is one base from a much larger clone. The V and J genes are TRBV5-1 and TRBJ2-7; a possible D gene is TRBD1 (5 bases). This CDR3 has 12 amino acids. Looked up from germline, CDR1 is SGHRS and CDR2 is YFSETQ. V lost 4 bases to trimming and J lost 5 bases, with 10 bases between them. CDR3 DNA: TGCGCCAGCAGCGCGATAGGGGACGAGCAGTACTTC. Translation gives CASSAIGDEQYF.